One sample yielded the 2 T cell receptor beta chains listed below, sequenced in a study of blood T cell repertoires in COVID-19. The data were produced by immunoSEQ multiplex PCR, yet TCRdb's version contains in-frame clones alone and is incomplete. The data show 150,000 to 200,000 clones, with around 86% seen just once and roughly 8.2% held by the top ten. The sequenced sample consisted of peripheral blood. Every receptor here comes from a man aged 55 to 70 with acute or convalescent COVID-19.

The chain joins TRBV27 to TRBJ1-6; D perhaps matches TRBD1 (6 bases). The CDR3 is 14 residues long. V was pared by 9 bases and J by 6 bases, with 15 bases between. CDR1 and CDR2 from the germline V gene are MNHEY and SMNVEV (reference sequence). The CDR3 loop is CASMNRARNSPLHF. CDR3 bases: TGTGCCAGTATGAACAGGGCACGTAATTCACCCCTCCACTTT.

This chain connects TRBV10-1 to TRBJ2-6, with D hard to call. Germline CDR1 and CDR2: WNHNN and SYGVQD (reference sequence). This CDR3 is 18 amino acids long. Trimming removed 7 bases at V and 0 bases at J, with 19 bases between. This CDR3 is CASTNLLRRSSGANVLTF. CDR3 in DNA: TGCGCCAGCACCAACCTTTTACGGCGGAGCTCTGGGGCCAACGTCCTGACTTTC.